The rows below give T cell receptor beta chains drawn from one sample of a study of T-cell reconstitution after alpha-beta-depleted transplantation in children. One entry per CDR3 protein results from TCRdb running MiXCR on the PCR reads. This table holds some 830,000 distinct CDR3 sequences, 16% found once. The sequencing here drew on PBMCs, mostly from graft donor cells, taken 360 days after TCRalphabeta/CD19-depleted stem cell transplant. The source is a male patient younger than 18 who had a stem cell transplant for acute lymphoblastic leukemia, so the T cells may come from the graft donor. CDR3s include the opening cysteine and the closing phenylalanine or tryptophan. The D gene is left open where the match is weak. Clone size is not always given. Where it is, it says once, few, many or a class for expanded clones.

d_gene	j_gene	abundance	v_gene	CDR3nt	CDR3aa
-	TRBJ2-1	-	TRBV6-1	TGTGCCAGCAGTGACGGGCTATCCGTCCTCAATGAGCAGTTCTTC	CASSDGLSVLNEQFF
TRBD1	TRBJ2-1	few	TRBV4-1	TGCGCCAGCAGCCAGGGACAGGGGTTGGACAATGAGCAGTTCTTC	CASSQGQGLDNEQFF
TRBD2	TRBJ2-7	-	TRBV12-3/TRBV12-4	TGTGCCAGCAGTCCAGGGCCTAGCGGGCCTACCTACGAGCAGTACTTC	CASSPGPSGPTYEQYF
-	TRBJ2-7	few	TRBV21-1	TGTGCCAGCAGCAAAGCGGATAGGGGGGCCTACGAGCAGTACTTC	CASSKADRGAYEQYF
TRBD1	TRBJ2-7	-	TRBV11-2	TGTGCCAGCAGCTTAGGACTCAACAGGGGGCCCTACTACGAGCAGTACTTC	CASSLGLNRGPYYEQYF
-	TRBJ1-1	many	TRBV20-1	TGCAGTGCAACCAACAGGAACACTGAAGCTTTCTTT	CSATNRNTEAFF
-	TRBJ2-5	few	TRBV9	TGTGCCAGCAGCGTATTCCCCAGAACTGAAGAGACCCAGTACTTC	CASSVFPRTEETQYF
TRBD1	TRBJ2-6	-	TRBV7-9	TGTGCCAGCAGCCCCCGACAGGGATACTCTGGGGCCAACGTCCTGACTTTC	CASSPRQGYSGANVLTF
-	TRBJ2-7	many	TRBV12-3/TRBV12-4	TGTGCCAGCAGTTCCCCCAACGGGAACGAGCAGTACTTC	CASSSPNGNEQYF
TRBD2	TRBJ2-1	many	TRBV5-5	TGTGCCAGCAGCCAACGGACTAGCGGGAGTCCTGAGCAGTTCTTC	CASSQRTSGSPEQFF
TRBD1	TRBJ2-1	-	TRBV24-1	TGTGCCATCAGTGATTTTAAGGACAGGGGGCTCCGGAATGAGCAGTTCTTC	CAISDFKDRGLRNEQFF
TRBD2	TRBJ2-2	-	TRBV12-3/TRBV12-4	TGTGCCAGCAGTTCAAGCGGGGGGGCCCGAACCGGGGAGCTGTTTTTT	CASSSSGGARTGELFF
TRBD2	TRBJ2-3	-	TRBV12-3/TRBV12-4	TGTGCCAGCAGTCCAGCTAGCGGGAGGGCAACAGATACGCAGTATTTT	CASSPASGRATDTQYF
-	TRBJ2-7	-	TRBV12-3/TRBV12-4	TGTGCCAGCAGTTTTTTGGGGGCAGCCTACGAGCAGTACTTC	CASSFLGAAYEQYF
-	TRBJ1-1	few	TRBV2	TGTGCCAGCATGTGGTCCACTGAAGCTTTCTTT	CASMWSTEAFF
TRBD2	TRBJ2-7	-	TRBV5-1	TGCGCCAGCAGCTTGGGAGTCGAGCGGGAGTCGGGGGAGCAGTACTTC	CASSLGVERESGEQYF
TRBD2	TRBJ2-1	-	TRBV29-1	TGCAGCGGGACTAGCGGCTTCTACAATGAGCAGTTCTTC	CSGTSGFYNEQFF
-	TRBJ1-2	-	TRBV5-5	TGTGCCAGCAGCTTGGGATGGTGGCAGGGAGATGGCTACACCTTC	CASSLGWWQGDGYTF
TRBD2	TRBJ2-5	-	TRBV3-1	TGTGCCAGCAGCTTTCCGACTAGCGGGCAAGAGACCCAGTACTTC	CASSFPTSGQETQYF
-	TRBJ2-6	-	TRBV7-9	TGTGCCAGCAGCAGTTGGACCTCTGGGGCCAACGTCCTGACTTTC	CASSSWTSGANVLTF
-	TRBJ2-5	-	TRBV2	TGTGCCAGCAGCCTCCCGGGGCCCTGCGTAGAGACCCAGTACTTC	CASSLPGPCVETQYF
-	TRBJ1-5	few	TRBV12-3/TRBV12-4	TGTGCCAGCAGTTTGGCAGGGCTCGGCGGGCAGCCCCAGCATTTT	CASSLAGLGGQPQHF
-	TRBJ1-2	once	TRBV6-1	TGTGCCAGCAGTGAAGGTGGGGCGTACTATGGCTACACCTTC	CASSEGGAYYGYTF
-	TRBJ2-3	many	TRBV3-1	TGTGCCAGCAGCCAAGAAGGCGACCTGGATACGCAGTATTTT	CASSQEGDLDTQYF
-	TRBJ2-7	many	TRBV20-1	TGCAGTGCTCCTAACGCAGGGGGAGGTTCCTACGAGCAGTACTTC	CSAPNAGGGSYEQYF
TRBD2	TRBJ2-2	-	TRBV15	TGTGCCACCAGCAGAGATAGGGCGGGAGGGCCTGCCGGGGAGCTGTTTTTT	CATSRDRAGGPAGELFF
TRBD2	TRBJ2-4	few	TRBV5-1	TGCGCCAGCAGCCCCGGGACTAGGAGAGAAGACCTAGCCAAAAACATTCAGTACTTC	CASSPGTRREDLAKNIQYF
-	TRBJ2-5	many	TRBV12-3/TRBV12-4	TGTGCCAGCAGTTTAGGGACATCCCAAGAGACCCAGTACTTC	CASSLGTSQETQYF
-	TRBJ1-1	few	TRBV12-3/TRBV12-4	TGTGCCAGCAGTCCGTACACAGGGACGGCTTTCTTT	CASSPYTGTAFF
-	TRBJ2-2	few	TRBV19	TGTGCCAGCTCACAGGGAGGGCGAGCCGGGGAGCTGTTTTTT	CASSQGGRAGELFF
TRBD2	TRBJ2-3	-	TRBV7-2	TGTGCCAGCAGCTTAGGAACTAGCGGAGTTAGCACAGATACGCAGTATTTT	CASSLGTSGVSTDTQYF
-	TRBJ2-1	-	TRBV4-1	TGCGCCAGCAGCCAACCATGGGGGCTTAGGGAGGGCAATGAGCAGTTCTTC	CASSQPWGLREGNEQFF
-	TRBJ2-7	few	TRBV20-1	TGCAGTGCATACCGACTAGGCTACGAGCAGTACTTC	CSAYRLGYEQYF
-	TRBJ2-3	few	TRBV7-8	TGTGCCAGCAGCCAGACTAGGAATACGCAGTATTTT	CASSQTRNTQYF